This TCR beta chain was obtained from a study of ipilimumab plus nivolumab after autologous stem cell transplantation. Germline V lookup: CDR1 MNHEY, CDR2 SMNVEV (reference sequence). After removal of 3 bases from V and 4 bases from J, the junction contained 6 bases not matched to a gene. This CDR3 has 15 residues. Sequencing used immunoSEQ multiplex PCR; TCRdb keeps in-frame clones, though not all of them. The sample yields approximately 84,000 clones, about 83% seen once. The material sequenced was PBMCs, taken in a trial of ipilimumab plus nivolumab as post-transplant consolidation. The TCR was taken from a male donor with diffuse large B-cell lymphoma. The chain joins TRBV27 to TRBJ1-1; 9 bases are a match to TRBD1. The CDR3 loop is CASSFSTGGATEAFF. The CDR3 coding sequence is TGTGCCAGCAGTTTCTCGACAGGGGGAGCCACTGAAGCTTTCTTT.